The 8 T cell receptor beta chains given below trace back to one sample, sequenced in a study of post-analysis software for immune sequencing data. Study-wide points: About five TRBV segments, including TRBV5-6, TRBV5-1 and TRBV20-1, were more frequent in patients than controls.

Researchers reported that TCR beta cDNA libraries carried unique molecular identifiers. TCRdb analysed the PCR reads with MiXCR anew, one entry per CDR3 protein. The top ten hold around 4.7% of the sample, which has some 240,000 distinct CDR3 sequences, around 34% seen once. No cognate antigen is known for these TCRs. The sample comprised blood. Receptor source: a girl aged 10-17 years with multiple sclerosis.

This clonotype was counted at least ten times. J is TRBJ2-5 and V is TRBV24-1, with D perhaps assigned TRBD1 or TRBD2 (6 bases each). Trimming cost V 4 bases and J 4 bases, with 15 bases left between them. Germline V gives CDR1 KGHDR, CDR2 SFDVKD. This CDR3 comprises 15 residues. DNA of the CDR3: TGTGCCACCAGTGAGCGGGGCAGGGGACGAGAGACCCAGTACTTC. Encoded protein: CATSERGRGRETQYF.

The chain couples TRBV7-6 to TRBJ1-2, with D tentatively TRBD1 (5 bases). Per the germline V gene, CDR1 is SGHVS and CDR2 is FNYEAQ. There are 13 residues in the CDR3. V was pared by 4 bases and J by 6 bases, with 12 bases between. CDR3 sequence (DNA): TGTGCCAGCAGCTCCTCGGGAGGGGATGGCTACACCTTC. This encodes CASSSSGGDGYTF.

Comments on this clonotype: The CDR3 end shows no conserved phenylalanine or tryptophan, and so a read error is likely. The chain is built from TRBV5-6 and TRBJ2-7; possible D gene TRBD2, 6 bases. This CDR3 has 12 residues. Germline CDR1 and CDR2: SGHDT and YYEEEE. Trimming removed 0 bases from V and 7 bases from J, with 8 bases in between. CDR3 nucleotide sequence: TGTGCCAGCAGCTTGGCCGGAGGGGAGCAGTACCTC. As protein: CASSLAGGEQYL.

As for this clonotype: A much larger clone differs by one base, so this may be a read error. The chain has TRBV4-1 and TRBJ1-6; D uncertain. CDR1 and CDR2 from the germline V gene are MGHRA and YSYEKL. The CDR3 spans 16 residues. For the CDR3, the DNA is TGCGCCAGCTGCCAAGATAAAGGGATCCTGAATTCACCCCTCCACTTT. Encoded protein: CASCQDKGILNSPLHF.

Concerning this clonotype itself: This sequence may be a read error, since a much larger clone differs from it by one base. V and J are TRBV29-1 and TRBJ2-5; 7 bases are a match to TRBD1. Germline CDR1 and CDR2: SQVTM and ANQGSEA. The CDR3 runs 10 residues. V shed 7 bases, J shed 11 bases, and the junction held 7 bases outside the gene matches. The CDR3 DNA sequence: TGCAGCGCGACAGGGAATGAGCAGTACTTC. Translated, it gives CSATGNEQYF. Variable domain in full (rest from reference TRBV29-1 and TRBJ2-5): SAVISQKPSRDICQRGTSLTIQCQVDSQVTMMFWYRQQPGQSLTLIATANQGSEATYESGFVIDKFPISRPNLTFSTLTVSNMSPEDSSIYLCSATGNEQYFGPGTRLLVL.

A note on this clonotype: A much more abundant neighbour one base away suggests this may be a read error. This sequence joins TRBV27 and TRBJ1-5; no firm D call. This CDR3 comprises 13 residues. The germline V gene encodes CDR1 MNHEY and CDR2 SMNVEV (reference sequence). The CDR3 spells CASSFERNHPQHF. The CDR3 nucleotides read TGTGCCAGCAGTTTCGAGAGGAATCACCCCCAGCATTTT.

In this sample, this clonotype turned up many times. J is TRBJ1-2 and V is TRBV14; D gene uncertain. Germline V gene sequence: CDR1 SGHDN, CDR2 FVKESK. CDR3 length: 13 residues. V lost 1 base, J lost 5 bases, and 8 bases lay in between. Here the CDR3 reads CASSQVGGYGYTF. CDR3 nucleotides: TGTGCCAGCAGCCAAGTGGGAGGGTATGGCTACACCTTC.

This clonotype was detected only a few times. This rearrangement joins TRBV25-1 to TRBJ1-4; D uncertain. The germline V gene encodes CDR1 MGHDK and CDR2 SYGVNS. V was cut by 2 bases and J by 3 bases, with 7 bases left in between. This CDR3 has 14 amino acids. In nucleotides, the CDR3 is TGTGCCAGCAGTGAAGACGGGCCTAATGAAAAACTGTTTTTT. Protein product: CASSEDGPNEKLFF.